Below, 17 T cell receptor beta chains from the same sample are listed, as sequenced in a study of graft-versus-host responses after intestinal transplantation. Only in-frame clones appear in the TCRdb table, and some are missing; sequencing was by immunoSEQ multiplex PCR. The sample shows more than 90,000 clones, around 94% of them seen only once. These receptors are not linked to any known antigen. Sequenced here: unstimulated CD8+ T cells sorted from spleen or lymph node cells, sampled before transplant. The receptors here all came from a human donor who was the organ donor for an intestinal transplant.

This clone is a singleton in its sample. The chain recombines TRBV6-1 with TRBJ2-7, with D unclear. CDR1 is MNHNS and CDR2 is SASEGT in the germline V gene. The germline V and J ends were trimmed by 2 bases and 1 base, with 9 bases remaining between them. The CDR3 is 14 residues long. This chain's CDR3 is CASSEFGSSYEQYF. The CDR3, as DNA: TGTGCCAGCAGTGAATTCGGCTCTTCCTACGAGCAGTACTTC.

The chain uses TRBV9 and TRBJ2-7, with TRBD1 matching over 10 bases. In germline, CDR1 is SGDLS, CDR2 YYNGEE. This CDR3 comprises 15 residues. The trim removed 4 bases at V and 3 bases at J, leaving 7 bases unmatched. The CDR3 spells CASSPLDRGYYEQYF. The CDR3 DNA reads as TGTGCCAGCAGCCCCCTGGACAGGGGGTACTACGAGCAGTACTTC. The full variable domain, completed using reference TRBV9 and TRBJ2-7, is DSGVTQTPKHLITATGQRVTLRCSPRSGDLSVYWYQQSLDQGLQFLIQYYNGEERAKGNILERFSAQQFPDLHSELNLSSLELGDSALYFCASSPLDRGYYEQYFGPGTRLTVT.

J is TRBJ2-3 and V is TRBV7-2; D is possibly TRBD2 (5 bases). The CDR3 contains 15 residues. Deletions cut 1 base from V and 3 bases from J, with 11 bases between. CDR1 SGHTA and CDR2 FQGNSA come from the germline V gene. CDR3 sequence reads: CASSLERRRTDTQYF. The CDR3 DNA follows: TGTGCCAGCAGCTTAGAGAGGAGGCGGACAGATACGCAGTATTTT.

The V call is TRBV19, the J call TRBJ2-4; TRBD2 agrees at 15 bases. V was clipped by 4 bases and J by 5 bases; unmatched bases: 6. The germline V gene has CDR1 LNHDA and CDR2 SQIVND (reference sequence). The CDR3 spans 17 residues. Here the CDR3 reads CASSTGLAGGVENIQYF. DNA for the CDR3: TGTGCCAGTAGTACTGGACTAGCGGGAGGGGTCGAAAACATTCAGTACTTC.

This chain connects TRBV14 to TRBJ2-5; 10 bases match TRBD2. This CDR3 is 15 amino acids long. Trimming removed 5 bases from V and 7 bases from J; junction bases left unmatched: 10. The V gene's germline CDR1 is SGHDN and CDR2 FVKESK. The CDR3 loop is CASSSPSSGRGTQYF. For the CDR3, the DNA is TGTGCCAGCAGCAGCCCTTCGAGCGGGAGGGGGACCCAGTACTTC.

The chain combines TRBV23-1 with TRBJ2-2; tentatively, D is TRBD1 (5 bases). TRBV23-1 is marked as an open reading frame, function uncertain. The CDR3 sequence is 16 residues long. V dropped 4 bases and J dropped 4 bases, with 16 bases sitting between them. This CDR3 is CASSLRNRWGTGELFF. The DNA for the CDR3 is TGCGCCAGCAGTCTCCGAAACAGGTGGGGCACCGGGGAGCTGTTTTTT.

The J gene is TRBJ2-3, the V gene TRBV7-3; TRBD2 aligns across 8 bases. CDR1 SGHTA and CDR2 FQGTGA come from the germline V gene. The J segment lost 5 bases and the V segment lost 0 bases, leaving 1 base of the junction unmatched. This CDR3 has 14 residues. The CDR3 DNA reads as TGTGCCAGCAGCTTAACTCTAGCGGGAGATACGCAGTATTTT. It is translated as CASSLTLAGDTQYF.

Only one count was recorded for this clone. The rearrangement uses TRBV10-3 and TRBJ2-1; TRBD2 aligns across 10 bases. V shed 2 bases and J 8 bases; nucleotides not matched to a gene: 15. The germline CDR1 and CDR2 sequences are ENHRY and SYGVKD. CDR3 size: 18 residues. CDR3 amino acids: CAISEPTTSGTERDEQFF. The CDR3 nucleotides read TGTGCCATCAGTGAGCCAACTACTAGCGGGACTGAAAGGGATGAGCAGTTCTTC.

The chain has TRBV19 and TRBJ2-7; 7 nucleotides align to TRBD2. CDR3 length: 13 residues. In germline, CDR1 is LNHDA, CDR2 SQIVND (reference sequence). With 6 bases clipped from V and 3 bases from J, the junction kept 5 bases outside the gene matches. The CDR3 protein is CASSPGRGYEQYF. The CDR3 DNA follows: TGTGCCAGTAGCCCGGGGAGGGGCTACGAGCAGTACTTC.

This chain uses TRBV28 with TRBJ1-1; D uncertain. The germline V gene encodes CDR1 MDHEN and CDR2 SYDVKM. The CDR3 loop spans 14 amino acids. Trimming removed 3 bases at V and 6 bases at J, with 14 bases between. CDR3 protein: CASSFQVSGSEAFF. DNA of the CDR3: TGTGCCAGCAGTTTTCAGGTTTCGGGGTCTGAAGCTTTCTTT.

V and J are TRBV27 and TRBJ2-7; unclear D gene. Germline CDR1 MNHEY, CDR2 SMNVEV (reference sequence). The CDR3 spans 13 residues. Trimming took off 4 bases at V and 3 bases at J, with 10 bases between the two ends. CDR3 nucleotides: TGTGCCAGCAGTTCCTTAAGTTTCTACGAGCAGTACTTC. Translating it yields CASSSLSFYEQYF.

This chain joins TRBV5-1 and TRBJ2-6; tentative D call: TRBD1 (6 bases). The germline V and J ends were trimmed by 0 bases and 1 base, with 17 bases remaining between them. Germline CDR1 and CDR2: SGHRS and YFSETQ. The CDR3 is 19 amino acids. As DNA, the CDR3 is TGCGCCAGCAGCTTGGCCGACAGGCTATGGGTTTCTGGGGCCAACGTCCTGACTTTC. This codes for CASSLADRLWVSGANVLTF.

This chain links TRBV9 with TRBJ2-5; D possibly uses TRBD1 or TRBD2 (5 bases each). V lost 7 bases to trimming and J lost 0 bases, with 13 bases between them. CDR3 length: 14 amino acids. CDR1 is SGDLS, CDR2 YYNGEE, per germline. The CDR3 region has the DNA TGTGCCAGCGTGCGGTTGGGGGACCAAGAGACCCAGTACTTC. This sequence encodes CASVRLGDQETQYF. The full variable domain, completed using reference TRBV9 and TRBJ2-5, is DSGVTQTPKHLITATGQRVTLRCSPRSGDLSVYWYQQSLDQGLQFLIQYYNGEERAKGNILERFSAQQFPDLHSELNLSSLELGDSALYFCASVRLGDQETQYFGPGTRLLVL.

This clone was seen a single time. J is TRBJ2-7 and V is TRBV30, with a possible D match to TRBD1 (5 bases). Trimming shortened V by 3 bases and J by 2 bases, and 17 bases separated the two germline ends. The CDR3 sequence is 15 residues long. CDR1 and CDR2 (germline): GTSNPN, SVGIG (reference sequence). CDR3 bases: TGTGCCTGGAGCGCTCAGACAGACCCTACCTACGAGCAGTACTTC. Protein sequence: CAWSAQTDPTYEQYF.

The V gene is TRBV7-9, the J gene TRBJ1-3; no firm D call. The CDR3 is 13 amino acids. In germline, CDR1 is SEHNR, CDR2 FQNEAQ (reference sequence). V shed 1 base and J shed 2 bases, with 3 bases lying between them. In DNA form, the CDR3 reads TGTGCCAGCAGCTTAGTGGCTGGAAACACCATATATTTT. This codes for CASSLVAGNTIYF.

This sequence joins TRBV11-3 and TRBJ2-3; perhaps TRBD2 as D (5 bases). Trimming stripped 5 bases from V and 4 bases from J, with 7 bases between. Germline-derived CDR1 and CDR2 are SGHNT and YENEEA. The CDR3 length is 12 residues. In DNA form, the CDR3 reads TGTGCCAGCAGCGGGGAGTCAGATACGCAGTATTTT. Translation: CASSGESDTQYF.

The rearrangement joins TRBV7-9 to TRBJ2-2; D is possibly TRBD1 or TRBD2 (5 bases each). The CDR3 sequence is 14 residues long. In germline, CDR1 is SEHNR, CDR2 FQNEAQ (reference sequence). V was shortened by 1 base and J by 6 bases, with 9 bases between the two germline ends. The CDR3 region is CASSLDGGPGELFF. CDR3 bases: TGTGCCAGCAGCTTAGATGGGGGTCCCGGGGAGCTGTTTTTT. Complete variable domain (other parts from reference TRBV7-9 and TRBJ2-2): DTGVSQNPRHKITKRGQNVTFRCDPISEHNRLYWYRQTLGQGPEFLTYFQNEAQLEKSRLLSDRFSAERPKGSFSTLEIQRTEQGDSAMYLCASSLDGGPGELFFGEGSRLTVL.